Below are 2 T cell receptor beta chains sequenced from a single sample in a study of CD8 T cells in Susac syndrome. It was with random hexamers that roughly 0.45 to 1 ug RNA was reverse transcribed. TCRdb reprocessed the immunoSEQ multiplex PCR reads with MiXCR, giving one entry per CDR3 protein. This sample yields 150,000 to 200,000 distinct CDR3 sequences, of which 85% to 95% are seen a single time; roughly 0.096% belongs to the top ten. The sequencing input was CD4+ T cells from PBMCs. The receptors derive from a human donor in good health.

The V and J genes are TRBV29-1 and TRBJ2-5, with 7 positions matching TRBD2. The V gene end was trimmed by 7 bases and the J gene end by 2 bases; junction bases not matched to a gene: 4. This CDR3 region has 12 residues. Germline V gene lookup returns CDR1 SQVTM and CDR2 ANQGSEA. The CDR3 here is CSGKAGQETQYF. CDR3 nucleotide sequence: TGCAGCGGCAAAGCGGGGCAAGAGACCCAGTACTTC.

The chain has TRBV29-1 and TRBJ2-3; 7 positions agree with TRBD1. CDR1 and CDR2 from the germline V gene are SQVTM and ANQGSEA. J gave up 1 base and V 7 bases, and 8 bases lay outside the gene matches. The length of the CDR3 is 14 residues. The CDR3 bases are TGCAGCGCCCGACAGGGAAGTGGCACAGATACGCAGTATTTT. Protein product: CSARQGSGTDTQYF.